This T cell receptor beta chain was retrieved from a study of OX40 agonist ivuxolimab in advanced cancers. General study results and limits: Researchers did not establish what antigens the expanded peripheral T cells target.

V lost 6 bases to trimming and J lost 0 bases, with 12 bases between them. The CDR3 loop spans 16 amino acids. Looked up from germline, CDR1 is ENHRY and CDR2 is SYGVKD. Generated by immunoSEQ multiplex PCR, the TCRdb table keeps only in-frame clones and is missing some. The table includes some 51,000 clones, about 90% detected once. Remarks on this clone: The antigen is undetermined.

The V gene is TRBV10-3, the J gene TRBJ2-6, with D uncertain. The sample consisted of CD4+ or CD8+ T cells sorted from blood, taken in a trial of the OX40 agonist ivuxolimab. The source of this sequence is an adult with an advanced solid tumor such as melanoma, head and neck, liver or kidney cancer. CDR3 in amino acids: CAIRPSVGSGANVLTF. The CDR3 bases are TGTGCCATCAGACCCTCGGTCGGCTCTGGGGCCAACGTCCTGACTTTC.